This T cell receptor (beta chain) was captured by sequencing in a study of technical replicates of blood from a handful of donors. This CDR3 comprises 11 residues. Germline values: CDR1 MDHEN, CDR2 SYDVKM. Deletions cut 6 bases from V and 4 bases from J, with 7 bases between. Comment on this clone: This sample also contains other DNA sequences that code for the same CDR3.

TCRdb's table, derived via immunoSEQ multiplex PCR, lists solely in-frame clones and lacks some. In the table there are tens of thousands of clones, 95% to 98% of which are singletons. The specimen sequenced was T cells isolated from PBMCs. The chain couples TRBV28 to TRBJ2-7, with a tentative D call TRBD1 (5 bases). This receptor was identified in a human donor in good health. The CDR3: CASSYRYEQYF. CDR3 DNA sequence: TGTGCCAGCAGCTACAGGTACGAGCAGTACTTC.